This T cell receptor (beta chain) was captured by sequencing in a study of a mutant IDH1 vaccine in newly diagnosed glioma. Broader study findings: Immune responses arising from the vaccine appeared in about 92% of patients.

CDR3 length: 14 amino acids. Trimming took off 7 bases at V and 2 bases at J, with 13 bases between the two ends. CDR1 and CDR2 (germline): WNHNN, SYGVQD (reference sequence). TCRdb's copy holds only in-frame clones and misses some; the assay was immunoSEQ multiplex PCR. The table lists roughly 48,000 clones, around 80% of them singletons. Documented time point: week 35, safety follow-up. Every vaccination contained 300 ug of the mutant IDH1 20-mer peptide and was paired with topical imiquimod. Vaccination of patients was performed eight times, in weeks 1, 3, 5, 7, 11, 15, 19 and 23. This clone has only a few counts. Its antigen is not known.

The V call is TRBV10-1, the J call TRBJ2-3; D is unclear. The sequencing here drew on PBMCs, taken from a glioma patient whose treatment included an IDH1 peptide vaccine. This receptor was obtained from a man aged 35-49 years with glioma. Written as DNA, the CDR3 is TGCGCCAGCATCCCGGCACTCAACACAGATACGCAGTATTTT. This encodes CASIPALNTDTQYF.